The rows below give T cell receptor beta chains drawn from one sample of a study of T cell responses to AZD1222 COVID-19 vaccine. Sequenced by immunoSEQ multiplex PCR; TCRdb stores in-frame clones only, minus some. The sample includes tens of thousands of clones, approximately 90% of them seen just once. This sample comprised peripheral blood, obtained 28 days after the second AZD1222 dose. These receptors were taken from an adult who received the AZD1222 COVID-19 vaccine. CDR3s include the opening cysteine and the closing phenylalanine or tryptophan.

>TRBJ2-1|TRBV6-6
CASSYSTRNEQFF
>TRBJ2-1|TRBV6-2/TRBV6-3
CASSYTVGSSGSGYEQFF
>TRBJ1-5|TRBV7-9
CASSLGGFGQPQHF
>TRBJ1-5|TRBV2
CASTIGGYQPQHF
>TRBJ1-1|TRBV5-1
CASTGQGVWDTEAFF
>TRBJ1-2|TRBV7-2
CASSLVAGDYGYTF
>TRBJ2-2|TRBV24-1
CATSDRTRDTGELFF
>TRBJ2-7|TRBV5-6
CASSFILTGAYEQYF
>TRBJ2-1|TRBV12-3/TRBV12-4
CASSLIGYEQFF
>TRBJ2-1|TRBV27
CASSMDRSSYNEQFF
>TRBJ1-5|TRBV5-5
CASSFSRDQPQHF
>TRBJ1-1|TRBV6-5
CASSPGPDTPEAFF
>TRBJ2-2|TRBV7-3
CASSPKSGRGSTGELFF
>TRBJ2-3|TRBV11-3
CASRAMGADTQYF
>TRBJ1-2|TRBV30
CAWHLQGAPRYGYTF
>TRBJ2-3|TRBV27
CASSLARGPDTQYF
>TRBJ2-3|TRBV30
CAWSISLGTQYF
>TRBJ2-2|TRBV7-6
CASSDDGGAKDGELFF
>TRBJ2-4|TRBV5-4
CASSLAGRRGDIQYF
>TRBJ1-1|TRBV11-2
CASSYTEDTEAFF
>TRBJ1-2|TRBV12-5
CASGLRDGYTF
>TRBJ2-1|TRBV6-2/TRBV6-3
CASSYSLDEQFF
>TRBJ1-1|TRBV10-1
CASSESWFGVVYTEAFF
>TRBJ1-1|TRBV4-2
CASSRDLDGMNTEAFF
>TRBJ2-7|TRBV13
CASSLGPGRLSGQYF
>TRBJ1-1|TRBV7-2
CASSLDRGPEAFF
>TRBJ2-1|TRBV7-2
CASSNSGHTEQFF
>TRBJ2-4|TRBV3-1/TRBV3-2
CASSQWDLPNIQYF
>TRBJ1-1|TRBV2
CASTLSGDTEAFF
>TRBJ1-2|TRBV3-1/TRBV3-2
CASSQGVPNYGYTF
>TRBJ2-2|TRBV6-5
CASSRTGGITGELFF
>TRBJ2-3|TRBV7-6
CASSLVGGPGTDTQYF
>TRBJ1-2|TRBV29-1
CSVGPRGGHGYTF
>TRBJ2-3|TRBV5-1
CASTDTSGSGDTQYF
>TRBJ2-1|TRBV27
CASTSPGASYNEQFF
>TRBJ1-2|TRBV5-8
CASSFTQRDVMNSYGYTF
>TRBJ2-7|TRBV5-6
CASSSGTEYEQYF
>TRBJ1-2|TRBV5-1
CASSLAPGESGYTF
>TRBJ1-2|TRBV6-1
CASSEDSVYGYTF
>TRBJ2-7|TRBV29-1
CSGGQGGGEQYF
>TRBJ2-1|TRBV9
CASSVVGASGINEQFF
>TRBJ1-2|TRBV5-4
CASRYPGTGPEGYTF
>TRBJ2-1|TRBV12-3/TRBV12-4
CASSFGGGQFF
>TRBJ2-1|TRBV12-3/TRBV12-4
CASSRQGNEQFF
>TRBJ2-1|TRBV4-2
CASSQDWVLADPYNEQFF
>TRBJ2-1|TRBV7-9
CASSLADGARDEQFF
>TRBJ1-1|TRBV5-4
CASSPGGTPIVRNTEAFF
>TRBJ1-1|TRBV30
CAWSAQGTEAFF
>TRBJ1-2|TRBV13
CASSLTGIGYGYTF
>TRBJ1-1|TRBV6-5
CASSSSLDRAAFF
>TRBJ1-5|TRBV19
CASSMGHNSNWPQHF
>TRBJ1-1|TRBV7-9
CASSLGWGSNTEAFF